Here is one TCR beta chain with its context. Its specific antigen is unknown. Base qualities are not recorded, but no much larger clone differs from it by a single base. This specimen belongs to a study of T cells in Graves' hyperthyroidism and ophthalmopathy (dated by TCRdb to between 2018 and 2021). About the full investigation: Peripheral blood was collected at initial diagnosis, before any treatment. TCR V-J signatures able to tell the groups apart were searched for in a discovery cohort of 90 to 100 patients, of whom fewer than 45 had Graves' ophthalmopathy and 57 had stable Graves' hyperthyroidism. An independent validation cohort of fewer than 20 hyperthyroidism patients and approximately 16 patients who later progressed to ophthalmopathy tested prospective prediction of ophthalmopathy. The 100 discovery patients were randomly split 7:3 into training and test sets. In about six Graves' hyperthyroidism patients, the study also compared T-cell repertoires from thyroid tissue with T-cell repertoires from blood. Following sampling, methimazole starting at 30 mg daily was given to hyperthyroidism patients, and high-dose intravenous methylprednisolone was given to ophthalmopathy patients. The paper reports TCR Vbeta CDR3 sequencing of 135 peripheral blood samples: approximately 43 ophthalmopathy, under 85 hyperthyroidism and around 17 progressor patients. Broader findings and caveats from the paper: Most expanded thyroid clonotypes (frequency above 0.001) were also detected in blood, a finding suggesting that blood repertoires may reflect thyroid immune responses. A 13 V-J signature model separated ophthalmopathy from stable hyperthyroidism, with nearly 90% sensitivity and 81.08% specificity in cross-validation and 80%/75% in testing. In validation, the model predicted progression to ophthalmopathy a median of around 6.5 months before onset, with about 67% sensitivity and about 72% specificity. Sample size was not statistically predetermined, and blinding of investigators to group allocation was not performed.

Graves' hyperthyroidism was defined as stable when no progression to ophthalmopathy occurred over 18 months of follow-up. Hyperthyroidism patients were aged 18 to 65 years and newly diagnosed, with disease duration of less than 2 months. The study excluded patients with uncontrolled infections, other autoimmune diseases, pregnancy or lactation. Diagnoses relied on clinical symptoms, serum thyroxine and TRAb, thyroid ultrasound and orbital computed tomography. PBMCs were isolated from roughly 10 ml of fresh peripheral blood by Ficoll-Paque density gradient centrifugation. Total RNA was extracted with Trizol reagent, and quality was checked on an Agilent 2100 Bioanalyzer. From its cysteine to its phenylalanine, the CDR3 spans 16 amino acids. The entry retains the CDR3 DNA only, 48 bases that are in frame from base 1. The germline V gene gives CDR1 as SGHTA and CDR2 as FQGNSA. V and J are trimmed by 5 bases and 4 bases, and the gene matches miss 8 bases of the junction.

Amplification of TCR beta CDR3 regions was carried out from RNA transcripts. The TCR CDR3 was subjected to a first round of RT-PCR using the HTBI primer set and the Qiagen OneStep RT-PCR kit. Libraries were constructed in a second round of multiplex PCR, after which size selection and purification were performed. Sequencing of the libraries was done on an Illumina HiSeq2000 using paired-end 100 bp reads. The paper's data handling went like this. SOAPnuke was used to process the raw data, with reads discarded if the reads contained adapters or uncalled bases, had a mean Phred below 15, or lacked an exact constant-primer or identifier match. COPE v1.2.5 was used to merge the high-quality paired reads, and each unique nucleotide sequence was defined as a clonotype. MiTCR v1.1 was used to align clonotypes to the IMGT TRBV, TRBD and TRBJ reference segments. Analysis was restricted to V-J combinations with a frequency above 0.0001, which covered roughly 99% of repertoires. The TCS score was defined as F50 (clonal expansion) divided by E x V (chaos), with BLOSUM62-based TCRdist calculated between CDR3 peptides within each V-J. Welch's t-statistics and random forest reduced roughly 530 V-J features to roughly 13, which were used in a naive Bayes classifier (R e1071). The raw public reads went through TCRdb reprocessing: fastp at Q25, MiXCR clone calling, in-frame beta chains kept. Merged by CDR3 protein, the rows form single entries marked with the most common genes and DNA. These V and J calls rely on TCRdb rather than the paper's analysis. A total of around 340,000 distinct CDR3 sequences appear in this sample, roughly 23% of them only once. The top ten constitute over 45% of the sample.

This chain is built from TRBV7-2 and TRBJ2-5; TRBD1 agrees with 12 junctional bases. The sequence derives from a woman aged 50 to 65 with Graves' hyperthyroidism. Material: blood. At the DNA level, the sequence is TGTGCCAGCAGCAGATCCGGGACAGGGGGCGGAGAGACCCAGTACTTC. It codes for CASSRSGTGGGETQYF. Where the CDR3 stops, the reference TRBV7-2 and TRBJ2-5 genes take over; the full variable domain is GAGVSQSPSNKVTEKGKDVELRCDPISGHTALYWYRQSLGQGLEFLIYFQGNSAPDKSGLPSDRFSAERTGGSVSTLTIQRTQQEDSAVYLCASSRSGTGGGETQYFGPGTRLLVL.